These 20 T cell receptor beta chains were all obtained from the same sample, sequenced in a study of shared clonotypes between healthy human individuals. Repertoires were generated with immunoSEQ multiplex PCR, while TCRdb's copy carries only in-frame clones and drops some. This table holds approximately 810,000 clones, 80% to 95% found once. Cells designated naive CD8 were CD45RO-negative and were positively selected for CCR7, with terminally differentiated effector memory CD45RA+ cells excluded. The sequencing sample was made of naive CD8+ T cells sorted from blood. These receptors all stem from a man aged 25 to 40 in good health.

This chain joins TRBV11-1 and TRBJ1-1; no clear D gene. V lost 5 bases to trimming and J lost 3 bases, with 7 bases between them. CDR3 length equals 12 residues. CDR1 is SGHAT and CDR2 is FQDESV in the germline V gene (reference sequence). The CDR3 spells CASSPADTEAFF. DNA of the CDR3: TGTGCCAGCAGCCCTGCGGACACTGAAGCTTTCTTT.

The chain employs TRBV27 and TRBJ1-2; D may be TRBD1 (5 bases). The CDR3 has 14 amino acids. The V gene's germline CDR1 is MNHEY and CDR2 SMNVEV (reference sequence). V shed 1 base and J shed 6 bases, with 12 bases lying between them. CDR3: CASSLLGGPDGYTF. In nucleotides, the CDR3 is TGTGCCAGCAGTTTATTGGGGGGACCGGATGGCTACACCTTC.

The gene calls are TRBV29-1 and TRBJ2-2, with a possible D match to TRBD1 (6 bases). The germline CDR1 and CDR2 sequences are SQVTM and ANQGSEA. Trimming removed 7 bases at V and 4 bases at J, with 13 bases between. This CDR3 is built from 13 residues. CDR3 nucleotide sequence: TGCAGCGCTGCCGGGACAATCACCGGGGAGCTGTTTTTT. It encodes CSAAGTITGELFF.

V gene TRBV5-6 combines with J gene TRBJ2-1, with TRBD2 matching 7 bases. CDR1 and CDR2 (germline): SGHDT, YYEEEE. V gave up 1 base and J gave up 8 bases; unmatched junction bases: 9. CDR3 size: 15 residues. Here the CDR3 reads CASSLPVRGEYEQFF. The CDR3 DNA sequence: TGTGCCAGCAGCTTGCCGGTCCGGGGGGAATATGAGCAGTTCTTC. Combining the CDR3 with reference TRBV5-6 and TRBJ2-1 gives the whole variable domain DAGVTQSPTHLIKTRGQQVTLRCSPKSGHDTVSWYQQALGQGPQFIFQYYEEEERQRGNFPDRFSGHQFPNYSSELNVNALLLGDSALYLCASSLPVRGEYEQFFGPGTRLTVL.

This clone was recorded once. V is TRBV2 and J is TRBJ1-1, with D maybe TRBD1 (5 bases). CDR1 is SNHLY and CDR2 is FYNNEI in the germline V gene. Trimming pared 7 bases from V and 4 bases from J, leaving 10 bases between. CDR3 size: 12 residues. The CDR3 loop is CASISGRTEAFF. CDR3 DNA sequence: TGTGCCAGCATATCAGGGCGCACTGAAGCTTTCTTT.

The chain employs TRBV30 and TRBJ2-1; D is unresolved. The ends were cut back, 2 bases at V and 0 bases at J, with 17 bases in the middle. The CDR3 extends over 17 amino acids. CDR1 is GTSNPN, CDR2 SVGIG, per germline (reference sequence). CDR3 in amino acids: CAWSLGELVASYNEQFF. The DNA for the CDR3 is TGTGCCTGGAGTCTTGGCGAGCTTGTTGCCTCCTACAATGAGCAGTTCTTC.

The gene calls are TRBV7-3 and TRBJ2-1, with 10 nucleotides matching TRBD2. The V gene end was trimmed by 6 bases and the J gene end by 7 bases; junction bases not matched to a gene: 9. The CDR3 is 15 residues long. Germline CDR1 is SGHTA and CDR2 is FQGTGA. The CDR3: CASSPSGRSVNEQFF. DNA for the CDR3: TGTGCCAGCAGTCCTAGCGGGAGATCTGTGAATGAGCAGTTCTTC.

As concerns this clone: Other DNA sequences in this sample translate to the same CDR3. This chain joins TRBV27 and TRBJ2-7, with 9 bases lining up with TRBD1. Germline V gene data show CDR1 as MNHEY and CDR2 as SMNVEV (reference sequence). The CDR3 contains 14 residues. The V and J ends lost 3 bases and 2 bases, in that order; junction bases with no gene match: 2. CDR3: CASSFGQGTYEQYF. In DNA, the CDR3 is TGTGCCAGCAGTTTTGGACAGGGGACCTACGAGCAGTACTTC.

The chain links TRBV15 to TRBJ2-1, with TRBD1 matching over 7 bases. Germline trimming cut 5 bases from V and 16 bases from J; bases unmatched to any gene: 11. In germline, CDR1 is LNHNV, CDR2 YYDKDF (reference sequence). The CDR3 is made up of 12 amino acids. DNA of the CDR3: TGTGCCACCAGCTCCGGACAGGCCGCTCAATTCTTC. Residues: CATSSGQAAQFF.

The V and J genes are TRBV6-5 and TRBJ1-2, with 8 positions matching TRBD1. V trimming: 6 bases; J trimming: 5 bases; junction bases outside the gene matches: 5. The germline V gene has CDR1 MNHEY and CDR2 SVGAGI. This CDR3 spans 13 amino acids. The CDR3 DNA sequence: TGTGCCAGCAGCCCAGGGGGCCTTTATGGCTACACCTTC. Protein sequence: CASSPGGLYGYTF.

The chain carries TRBV7-8 and TRBJ2-1; 11 bases match TRBD2. This CDR3 comprises 17 residues. Losses at the gene ends were 5 bases for V and 4 bases for J; bases not matched to a gene: 10. CDR1 is SGHVS, CDR2 FQNEAQ, per germline. The CDR3 region has the DNA TGTGCCAGCAGCAGAGTCGGGACTAGCGGACATTACAATGAGCAGTTCTTC. It codes for CASSRVGTSGHYNEQFF.

The gene calls are TRBV7-9 and TRBJ2-5; D is perhaps TRBD2 (5 bases). This CDR3 comprises 11 residues. The germline CDR1 and CDR2 sequences are SEHNR and FQNEAQ (reference sequence). V was clipped by 11 bases and J by 4 bases, with 11 bases between them. The CDR3 region is CAGGVGETQYF. In nucleotides, the CDR3 is TGTGCCGGAGGAGTAGGAGAGACCCAGTACTTC. Full variable domain (missing parts from reference TRBV7-9 and TRBJ2-5): DTGVSQNPRHKITKRGQNVTFRCDPISEHNRLYWYRQTLGQGPEFLTYFQNEAQLEKSRLLSDRFSAERPKGSFSTLEIQRTEQGDSAMYLCAGGVGETQYFGPGTRLLVL.

V and J are TRBV5-4 and TRBJ2-2; D unresolved. The CDR3 runs 13 residues. Germline V CDR1 and CDR2: SGHNT, YYREEE (reference sequence). Trimming left V 2 bases short and J 6 bases short, with 8 bases between. CDR3 in amino acids: CASSFGRPGELFF. As DNA, the CDR3 is TGTGCCAGCAGCTTTGGAAGGCCCGGGGAGCTGTTTTTT.

Note on this clone: At one boundary the junction diverges from the germline segment, which might be a read error. V usage is TRBV27 and J usage is TRBJ2-7, with a tentative D call TRBD1 (5 bases). The germline V gene encodes CDR1 MNHEY and CDR2 SMNVEV (reference sequence). The CDR3 sequence is 13 residues long. This CDR3 reads CAGSFRQLYEQYF. CDR3 DNA sequence: TGTGCCGGCAGTTTCCGACAGCTGTACGAGCAGTACTTC.

This chain links TRBV7-6 with TRBJ2-1; 7 positions agree with TRBD2. The germline V gene has CDR1 SGHVS and CDR2 FNYEAQ. With 2 bases clipped from V and 0 bases from J, the junction kept 10 bases outside the gene matches. The CDR3 has 18 residues. CDR3 DNA: TGTGCCAGCAGCTTAATGCGTTGGGGCGGGGGCTCCTACAATGAGCAGTTCTTC. The encoded protein is CASSLMRWGGGSYNEQFF.

The CDR3 region has the DNA TGCAGCGTTGAACCCACCGAAAAGGACAATGAGCAGTTCTTC. It encodes CSVEPTEKDNEQFF. This chain connects TRBV29-1 to TRBJ2-1; D is uncertain. The length of the CDR3 is 14 residues. Germline lookup yields CDR1 SQVTM and CDR2 ANQGSEA. Between the trimmed V and J ends, which lost 2 bases and 5 bases, there was a span of 13 bases.

The table lists this clone with a few counts. This chain joins TRBV7-8 and TRBJ1-1; D may be TRBD1 (6 bases). V was cut by 2 bases and J by 4 bases, with 8 bases left in between. CDR1 and CDR2 (germline): SGHVS, FQNEAQ. This CDR3 has 13 residues. CDR3 sequence reads: CASSLRGGTEAFF. The CDR3 region has the DNA TGTGCCAGCAGCTTAAGAGGGGGCACTGAAGCTTTCTTT.

The chain couples TRBV13 to TRBJ1-1, with D hard to call. This CDR3 is 13 amino acids long. The V and J ends lost 5 bases and 4 bases respectively, with 11 bases between them. Germline CDR1 and CDR2: PRHDT and FYEKMQ (reference sequence). In DNA, the CDR3 is TGTGCCAGCAGCCTAAGCGAGGGCACTGAAGCTTTCTTT. The encoded protein is CASSLSEGTEAFF.

V usage is TRBV5-1 and J usage is TRBJ2-3, with D possibly TRBD2 on 6 matching bases. Germline V gene data show CDR1 as SGHRS and CDR2 as YFSETQ. The V gene lost 4 bases and the J gene lost 1 base, with 16 bases spanning the gap. This CDR3 has 16 residues. The CDR3 loop reads CASSPLGGIRTDTQYF. The DNA for the CDR3 is TGCGCCAGCAGCCCCCTTGGGGGGATTCGCACAGATACGCAGTATTTT.

The chain recombines TRBV19 with TRBJ1-5; TRBD1 agrees at 8 bases. The CDR3 is 16 amino acids. Germline lookup yields CDR1 LNHDA and CDR2 SQIVND (reference sequence). The V and J ends lost 2 bases and 7 bases, in that order; junction bases with no gene match: 10. CDR3 region: CASSIKAGGARQPQHF. The CDR3 DNA is TGTGCCAGTAGTATAAAGGCAGGGGGCGCGAGACAGCCCCAGCATTTT.